This entry concerns a single T cell receptor (beta chain). Its antigen is currently unknown. This sample was included in a study of T cell responses to AZD1222 COVID-19 vaccine. Study results and caveats: White British ancestry dominated among donors, who included more females, and clonal diversity was possibly underestimated. Researchers report vaccine-associated CD4 TCRs spanning spike, with dominance at 160-218 and 743-854.

The CDR3 runs 14 residues. Germline V gene data show CDR1 as SGHRS and CDR2 as YFSETQ. Between the trimmed V and J ends, which lost 0 bases and 5 bases, there was a span of 8 bases. Sequenced by immunoSEQ multiplex PCR; TCRdb stores in-frame clones only, minus some. Of 200,000 to 250,000 clones detected, roughly 94% appear once; the ten largest clones hold approximately 1.5%. The specimen was peripheral blood, collected 28 days after the second dose of the MenACWY control vaccine. This rearrangement joins TRBV5-1 to TRBJ2-2; D is uncertain. The TCR sequence derives from an adult who received the MenACWY meningococcal vaccine as a control. The DNA of the CDR3 is TGCGCCAGCAGCTTGGGGGCGGAAACCGGGGAGCTGTTTTTT. Protein: CASSLGAETGELFF.